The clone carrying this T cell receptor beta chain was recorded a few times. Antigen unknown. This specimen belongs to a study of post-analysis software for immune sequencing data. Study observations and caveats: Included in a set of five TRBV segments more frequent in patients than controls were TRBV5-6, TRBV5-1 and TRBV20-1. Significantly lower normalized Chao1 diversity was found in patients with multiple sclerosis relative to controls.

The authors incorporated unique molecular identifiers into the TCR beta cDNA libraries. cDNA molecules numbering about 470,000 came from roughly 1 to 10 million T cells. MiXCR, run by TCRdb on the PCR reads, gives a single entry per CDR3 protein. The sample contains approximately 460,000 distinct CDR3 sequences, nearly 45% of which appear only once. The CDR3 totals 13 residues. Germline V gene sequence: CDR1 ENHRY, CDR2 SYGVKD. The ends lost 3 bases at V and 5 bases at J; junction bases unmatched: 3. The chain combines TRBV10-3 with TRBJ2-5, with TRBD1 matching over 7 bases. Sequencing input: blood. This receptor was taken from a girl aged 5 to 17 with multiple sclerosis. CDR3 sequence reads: CAISEYRGETQYF. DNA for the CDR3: TGTGCCATCAGTGAATACAGGGGTGAGACCCAGTACTTC.